These T cell receptor beta chains were read from a single sample in a study of T cells in Graves' hyperthyroidism and ophthalmopathy. TCRdb called the multiplex PCR reads again in MiXCR, with one record for every CDR3 protein. The profile shows 600,000 to 650,000 distinct CDR3 sequences, 15% to 20% of them singletons. Specimen: blood. The receptors shown here come from a woman in her 30s with Graves' hyperthyroidism. CDR3s include the opening cysteine and the closing phenylalanine or tryptophan. D genes are given only for firm matches. Where a row states a size, it is once, few, many or the class of an expanded clone; other rows omit it.

. | few | TRBJ1-2 | TRBV5-1 | TGCGCCAGCAGCTTGAGGGGCCGCGACTATGGCTACACCTTC | CASSLRGRDYGYTF
TRBD2 | many | TRBJ2-3 | TRBV7-3 | TGTGCCAGCAGTTCGGGACTAGCGGGAGGGCCGGGCACAGATACGCAGTATTTT | CASSSGLAGGPGTDTQYF
TRBD2 | many | TRBJ2-1 | TRBV6-2/TRBV6-3 | TGTGCCAGCATGTTATCGGGACTAGCGGGAGTAAATGAGCAGTTCTTC | CASMLSGLAGVNEQFF
. | . | TRBJ2-3 | TRBV19 | TGTGCCAGTACGGTCTTGGGGGCAGATACGCAGTATTTT | CASTVLGADTQYF
TRBD1 | many | TRBJ2-5 | TRBV7-2 | TGTGCCAGCCGCCAACAGGGGGCCTTAGAGACCCAGTACTTC | CASRQQGALETQYF
. | many | TRBJ1-2 | TRBV11-2 | TGTGCCAGCGGAGACGGGGGCCGGGATGGCTACACCTTC | CASGDGGRDGYTF
TRBD2 | few | TRBJ2-1 | TRBV20-1 | TGCAGTGCCACCGACAGGACGGGTGGACTAGCGGGAGTAAAGACCTACAATGAGCAGTTCTTC | CSATDRTGGLAGVKTYNEQFF
TRBD1 | . | TRBJ2-7 | TRBV28 | TGTGCCAGCAGTTACAACAGGGGGCCAAGTCAGCGGCAGTACTTC | CASSYNRGPSQRQYF
TRBD1 | many | TRBJ1-1 | TRBV7-9 | TGTGCCAGCAGCTTAGGACAGGGAGAGGCGCGGACTGAAGCTTTCTTT | CASSLGQGEARTEAFF
TRBD2 | many | TRBJ2-2 | TRBV20-1 | TGCAGTGCTAGAGATTCGCGGGAGTTCCAGTTTGCCGGGGAGCTGTTTTTT | CSARDSREFQFAGELFF
. | . | TRBJ1-3 | TRBV6-1 | TGTGCCAGCAGTCTGGACCTAAGAGACACCATATATTTT | CASSLDLRDTIYF
. | many | TRBJ2-7 | TRBV28 | TGTGCCAGCAGTTTCGTCGCACGCTCCTACGAGCAGTACTTC | CASSFVARSYEQYF
. | many | TRBJ1-1 | TRBV19 | TGTGCCAGTAGTATAGTCCCCTCGAGCACTGAAGCTTTCTTT | CASSIVPSSTEAFF
TRBD1 | few | TRBJ1-4 | TRBV18 | TGTGCCAGCTCACCAACATTCGGGACAGGGGAGGAAAAACTGTTTTTT | CASSPTFGTGEEKLFF
. | many | TRBJ2-7 | TRBV6-2/TRBV6-3 | TGTGCCAGCACGGCGGGGTTCTACGAGCAGTACTTC | CASTAGFYEQYF
. | . | TRBJ2-2 | TRBV7-2 | TGTGCCAGCAGCTCGACGAGGAACACCGGGGAGCTGTTTTTT | CASSSTRNTGELFF
. | . | TRBJ1-5 | TRBV7-9 | TGTGCCAGCAGCTTAGGAGATTCGGACAATCAGCCCCAGCATTTT | CASSLGDSDNQPQHF
TRBD1 | many | TRBJ1-4 | TRBV4-2 | TGTGCCAGCAGCCCCGGGCAGGGGGATGAAAAACTGTTTTTT | CASSPGQGDEKLFF
. | . | TRBJ1-5 | TRBV6-2/TRBV6-3 | TGTGCCAGCAGTAACAGGGTCGGTCAGCCCCAGCATTTT | CASSNRVGQPQHF
. | . | TRBJ2-3 | TRBV29-1 | TGCAGCGTTCCTGGGGCCCGCACAGATACGCAGTATTTT | CSVPGARTDTQYF
. | . | TRBJ2-7 | TRBV28 | TGTGCCAGCCGACTGAGCTCCTACGAGCAGTACTTC | CASRLSSYEQYF
TRBD1 | few | TRBJ2-6 | TRBV28 | TGTGCCACTCAGGGGGCAACTGGGGCCAACGCCCTGACTTTC | CATQGATGANALTF